These 5 T cell receptor beta chains originate from one sample sequenced in a study of blood T cell repertoires in COVID-19. Assay: immunoSEQ multiplex PCR; the TCRdb copy retains only in-frame clones and omits some. The repertoire includes approximately 240,000 clones, around 90% of them detected once, and about 6% sits in the top ten. What was sequenced was PBMCs or T cells enriched from blood (not recorded which). The source of these receptors is a woman in her 30s with acute COVID-19.

The gene calls are TRBV2 and TRBJ1-2; D remains unclear. Trimming took off 8 bases at V and 4 bases at J, with 17 bases between the two ends. CDR1 is SNHLY and CDR2 is FYNNEI in the germline V gene. There are 14 residues in the CDR3. The CDR3 coding sequence is TGTGCCAGCTCAATAACGTCGCAGGTCTATGGCTACACCTTC. Protein product: CASSITSQVYGYTF.

The genes are TRBV10-3 and TRBJ2-1; 7 bases are a match to TRBD1. With V trimmed by 4 bases and J by 7 bases, 10 bases remained unmatched. Germline CDR1 reads ENHRY; CDR2 reads SYGVKD. The CDR3 consists of 15 residues. CDR3 protein: CAISAPEGGGNEQFF. In nucleotides, the CDR3 is TGTGCCATCAGTGCCCCGGAAGGGGGCGGGAATGAGCAGTTCTTC.

This clone was observed a single time. This sequence joins TRBV5-1 and TRBJ1-2, with D unclear. Germline loops: CDR1 SGHRS, CDR2 YFSETQ. The ends were cut back, 0 bases at V and 8 bases at J, with 14 bases in the middle. This CDR3 has 14 residues. This chain's CDR3 is CASSLDGGPPGYTF. The CDR3 DNA is TGCGCCAGCAGCTTGGATGGAGGGCCCCCGGGCTACACCTTC.

This clone has a count of ten or more. The genes are TRBV5-1 and TRBJ1-1; weak D call: TRBD1 (5 bases). Trimming removed 0 bases from V and 3 bases from J, with 9 bases in between. The CDR3 has 14 residues. Germline assignment: CDR1 SGHRS and CDR2 YFSETQ. CDR3 sequence: CASSLAAGDTEAFF. Here the CDR3 DNA reads TGCGCCAGCAGCTTGGCCGCGGGGGACACTGAAGCTTTCTTT. Full variable domain (rest looked up from reference TRBV5-1 and TRBJ1-1): KAGVTQTPRYLIKTRGQQVTLSCSPISGHRSVSWYQQTPGQGLQFLFEYFSETQRNKGNFPGRFSGRQFSNSRSEMNVSTLELGDSALYLCASSLAAGDTEAFFGQGTRLTVV.

The genes are TRBV7-9 and TRBJ1-5, with no clear D. The germline V gene encodes CDR1 SEHNR and CDR2 FQNEAQ (reference sequence). V shed 4 bases and J shed 6 bases, with 4 bases lying between them. This CDR3 region has 11 residues. DNA for the CDR3: TGTGCCAGCAGCTCCCGTCAGCCCCAGCATTTT. Translation gives CASSSRQPQHF.